These 18 T cell receptor beta chains originate from one sample sequenced in a study of T cell responses to AZD1222 COVID-19 vaccine. The table came from immunoSEQ multiplex PCR; TCRdb's copy has only in-frame clones and leaves some out. The table has over 85,000 clones, about 94% seen once. Sequencing used peripheral blood, obtained 28 days after the second AZD1222 dose. Receptors were obtained from an adult who received the AZD1222 COVID-19 vaccine.

The rearrangement joins TRBV27 to TRBJ2-3, with 7 bases lining up with TRBD2. Germline trimming cut 4 bases from V and 2 bases from J; bases unmatched to any gene: 3. CDR3 size: 14 residues. CDR1 is MNHEY and CDR2 is SMNVEV in the germline V gene (reference sequence). CDR3 nucleotide sequence: TGTGCCAGCAGTTCGGGACTAACCACAGATACGCAGTATTTT. Protein sequence: CASSSGLTTDTQYF.

This chain joins TRBV10-1 and TRBJ2-1, with D possibly TRBD2 on 6 matching bases. The CDR3 has 19 amino acids. The V and J ends lost 6 bases and 0 bases respectively, with 24 bases between them. CDR1 WNHNN and CDR2 SYGVQD come from the germline V gene (reference sequence). CDR3 sequence: CASSLRRGSNLNSYNEQFF. CDR3 DNA sequence: TGCGCCAGCAGCTTGAGGAGGGGCTCAAACCTTAACTCCTACAATGAGCAGTTCTTC.

V usage is TRBV20-1 and J usage is TRBJ1-5; TRBD1 might be the D (5 bases). Germline V gene lookup returns CDR1 DFQATT and CDR2 SNEGSKA (reference sequence). The CDR3 consists of 14 residues. The V and J ends lost 3 bases and 3 bases respectively, with 12 bases between them. The CDR3 reads CSASTSGSNQPQHF. In DNA form, the CDR3 reads TGCAGTGCTAGTACTTCAGGGTCCAATCAGCCCCAGCATTTT.

The V gene is TRBV5-1, the J gene TRBJ2-3, with 7 bases identical to TRBD1. The CDR3 runs to 16 residues. The germline gives CDR1 SGHRS, CDR2 YFSETQ. The V gene end was trimmed by 0 bases and the J gene end by 0 bases; junction bases not matched to a gene: 4. The CDR3 nucleotides are TGCGCCAGCAGCTTGGAAGGGACAGCGAGCACAGATACGCAGTATTTT. Translating it yields CASSLEGTASTDTQYF.

This chain links TRBV27 with TRBJ1-1; 8 nucleotides agree with TRBD1. Germline loops: CDR1 MNHEY, CDR2 SMNVEV (reference sequence). The CDR3 has 14 residues. Losses at the gene ends were 4 bases for V and 0 bases for J; bases not matched to a gene: 1. The CDR3 bases are TGTGCCAGCAGTTGGACAGGGTTGAACACTGAAGCTTTCTTT. This sequence encodes CASSWTGLNTEAFF.

DNA for the CDR3: TGCGCCAGCAGCTTTGACAACACTGAAGCTTTCTTT. Protein sequence: CASSFDNTEAFF. The rearrangement links TRBV5-1 to TRBJ1-1; D is uncertain. V lost 2 bases and J 2 bases, leaving 4 bases between the germline ends. The germline V gene has CDR1 SGHRS and CDR2 YFSETQ. CDR3 size: 12 residues.

The sample holds one count of this clone. V is TRBV11-3 and J is TRBJ2-1, with 9 bases matching TRBD2. V lost 1 base and J lost 8; bases outside the gene matches: 6. Germline V lookup: CDR1 SGHNT, CDR2 YENEEA. CDR3 length: 15 amino acids. Here the CDR3 reads CASSLGPREGHEQFF. CDR3 sequence (DNA): TGTGCCAGCAGCTTAGGACCGCGGGAGGGCCATGAGCAGTTCTTC.

CDR3 nucleotide sequence: TGTGCCAGCAGCCGTTCTAACTATGGCTACACCTTC. Translated: CASSRSNYGYTF. The chain couples TRBV14 to TRBJ1-2; D gene unclear. The CDR3 extends over 12 amino acids. Germline lookup yields CDR1 SGHDN and CDR2 FVKESK. V lost 4 bases and J 0 bases, leaving 3 bases between the germline ends.

V and J are TRBV5-1 and TRBJ1-2; D is unclear. The CDR3 is made up of 14 amino acids. The germline CDR1 and CDR2 sequences are SGHRS and YFSETQ. V was shortened by 4 bases and J by 6 bases, with 16 bases between the two germline ends. The CDR3 region has the DNA TGCGCCAGCAGCCAAAGTCGGGTGGGCAATGGCTACACCTTC. This sequence encodes CASSQSRVGNGYTF.

The gene calls are TRBV9 and TRBJ1-6; D gene unclear. The V gene's germline CDR1 is SGDLS and CDR2 YYNGEE. V lost 0 bases and J lost 9, with 7 bases in between. The CDR3 length is 13 residues. CDR3 sequence (DNA): TGTGCCAGCAGCGTAGAAGGTATTTCACCCCTCCACTTT. It encodes CASSVEGISPLHF. Drawing the rest from reference TRBV9 and TRBJ1-6, the complete variable domain is DSGVTQTPKHLITATGQRVTLRCSPRSGDLSVYWYQQSLDQGLQFLIQYYNGEERAKGNILERFSAQQFPDLHSELNLSSLELGDSALYFCASSVEGISPLHFGNGTRLTVT.

The J gene is TRBJ1-1, the V gene TRBV5-6; no clear D gene. Germline V gene data show CDR1 as SGHDT and CDR2 as YYEEEE. The V gene lost 2 bases and the J gene lost 0 bases, with 5 bases spanning the gap. The CDR3 has 13 residues. CDR3 in DNA: TGTGCCAGCAGCTTCCAGATGAACACTGAAGCTTTCTTT. Protein: CASSFQMNTEAFF.

Points on this clone: The sample holds other DNA sequences that translate to the same CDR3. V is TRBV27 and J is TRBJ1-1; D ambiguous. This CDR3 has 13 residues. The V gene lost 3 bases and the J gene lost 1 base, with 6 bases spanning the gap. Germline loops: CDR1 MNHEY, CDR2 SMNVEV (reference sequence). The CDR3, as DNA: TGTGCCAGCAGTTTCGCAGGGAACACTGAAGCTTTCTTT. Translation gives CASSFAGNTEAFF.

The chain carries TRBV5-1 and TRBJ1-4; D is ambiguous. Deletions cut 1 base from V and 6 bases from J, with 16 bases between. This CDR3 comprises 16 residues. Per germline, CDR1 SGHRS and CDR2 YFSETQ. The CDR3 nucleotides are TGCGCCAGCAGCTTGTTCGACGCCCTCGCGGATGAAAAACTGTTTTTT. It yields the protein CASSLFDALADEKLFF.

In DNA, the CDR3 is TGTGCCAGCAGTGAAGGGACGGCTGGGGCCAACGTCCTGACTTTC. It translates to CASSEGTAGANVLTF. This chain links TRBV6-1 with TRBJ2-6; D is uncertain. Trimming removed 1 base from V and 2 bases from J, with 6 bases in between. CDR3 length: 15 amino acids. CDR1 and CDR2 (germline): MNHNS, SASEGT.

The J gene is TRBJ2-1, the V gene TRBV5-6; 7 nucleotides agree with TRBD1. Germline CDR1 is SGHDT and CDR2 is YYEEEE. J was trimmed by 9 bases and V by 4 bases; bases with no gene match: 1. The CDR3 runs 11 residues. The CDR3 protein is CASSDRAEQFF. The CDR3 bases are TGTGCCAGCAGCGACAGGGCTGAGCAGTTCTTC.

The rearrangement links TRBV18 to TRBJ1-2; a possible D gene is TRBD1 (6 bases). This CDR3 contains 14 residues. Trimming took 3 bases from V and 4 from J, leaving 12 bases between them. The germline V gene has CDR1 KGHSH and CDR2 LQKENI. CDR3 coding DNA: TGTGCCAGCTCACCTTCAGGGGCCCTCTATGGCTACACCTTC. It codes for CASSPSGALYGYTF.

The gene calls are TRBV12-3 or TRBV12-4 and TRBJ1-2; a possible D gene is TRBD1 (6 bases). The CDR3 has 12 amino acids. Trimming pared 5 bases from V and 6 bases from J, leaving 10 bases between. The CDR3 protein is CASSQQGNGYTF. CDR3 nucleotides: TGTGCCAGCAGTCAACAGGGAAATGGCTACACCTTC.

This chain connects TRBV25-1 to TRBJ2-1, with 8 bases lining up with TRBD1. V gave up 5 bases and J gave up 2 bases; unmatched junction bases: 2. The V gene's germline CDR1 is MGHDK and CDR2 SYGVNS. The CDR3 sequence is 14 residues long. CDR3 amino acids: CASSRQGTYNEQFF. CDR3 sequence (DNA): TGTGCCAGCAGTCGACAGGGGACCTACAATGAGCAGTTCTTC. The full variable domain, rest sourced from reference TRBV25-1 and TRBJ2-1, is EADIYQTPRYLVIGTGKKITLECSQTMGHDKMYWYQQDPGMELHLIHYSYGVNSTEKGDLSSESTVSRIRTEHFPLTLESARPSHTSQYLCASSRQGTYNEQFFGPGTRLTVL.